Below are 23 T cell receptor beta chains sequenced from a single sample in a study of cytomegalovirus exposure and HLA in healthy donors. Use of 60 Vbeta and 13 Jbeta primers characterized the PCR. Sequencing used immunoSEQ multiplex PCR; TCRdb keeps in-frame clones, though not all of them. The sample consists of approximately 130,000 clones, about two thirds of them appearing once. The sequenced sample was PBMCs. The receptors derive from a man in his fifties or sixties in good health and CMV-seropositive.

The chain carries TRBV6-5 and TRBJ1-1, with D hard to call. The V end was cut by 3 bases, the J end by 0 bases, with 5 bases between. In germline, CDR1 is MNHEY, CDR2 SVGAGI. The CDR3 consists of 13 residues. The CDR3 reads CASSYTVNTEAFF. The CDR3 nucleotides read TGTGCCAGCAGTTATACAGTGAACACTGAAGCTTTCTTT.

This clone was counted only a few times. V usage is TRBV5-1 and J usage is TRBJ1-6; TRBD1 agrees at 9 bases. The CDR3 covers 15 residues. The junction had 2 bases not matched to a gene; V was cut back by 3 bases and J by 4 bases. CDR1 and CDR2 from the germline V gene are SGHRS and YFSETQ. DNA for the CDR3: TGCGCCAGCAGCTCCGGGACAGGGTATAATTCACCCCTCCACTTT. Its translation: CASSSGTGYNSPLHF.

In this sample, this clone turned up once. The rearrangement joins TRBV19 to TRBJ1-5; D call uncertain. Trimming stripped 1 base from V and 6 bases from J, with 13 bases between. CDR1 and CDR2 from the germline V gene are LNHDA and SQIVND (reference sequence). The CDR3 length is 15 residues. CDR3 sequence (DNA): TGTGCCAGTAGTATAGGGACGCGAGGGTCTCAGCCCCAGCATTTT. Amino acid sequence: CASSIGTRGSQPQHF.

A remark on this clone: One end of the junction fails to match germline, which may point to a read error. The CDR3 coding sequence is TGCGTCAGCAGCGCCCCAGGGTCCCAAGAGACCCAGTACTTC. Residues: CVSSAPGSQETQYF. The rearrangement links TRBV5-1 to TRBJ2-5; the D gene is possibly TRBD1 (5 bases). Germline V lookup: CDR1 SGHRS, CDR2 YFSETQ. The CDR3 covers 14 residues.

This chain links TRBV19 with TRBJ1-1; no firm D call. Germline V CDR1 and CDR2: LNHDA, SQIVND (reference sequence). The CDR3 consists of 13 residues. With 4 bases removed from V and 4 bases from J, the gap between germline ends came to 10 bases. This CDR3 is CASSKRESTEAFF. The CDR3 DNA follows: TGTGCCAGTAGTAAACGGGAGAGCACTGAAGCTTTCTTT.

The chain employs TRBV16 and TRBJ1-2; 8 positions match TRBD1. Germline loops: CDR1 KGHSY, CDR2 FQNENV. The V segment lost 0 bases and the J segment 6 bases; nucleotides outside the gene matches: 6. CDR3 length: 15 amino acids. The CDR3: CASSQSFRTGNGYTF. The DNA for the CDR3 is TGTGCCAGCAGCCAATCTTTTCGGACAGGGAATGGCTACACCTTC.

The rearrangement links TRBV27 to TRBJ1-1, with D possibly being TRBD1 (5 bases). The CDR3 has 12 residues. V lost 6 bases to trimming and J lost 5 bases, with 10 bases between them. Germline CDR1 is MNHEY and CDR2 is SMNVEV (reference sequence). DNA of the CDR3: TGTGCCAGCAGGCAGGGTGGTACTGAAGCTTTCTTT. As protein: CASRQGGTEAFF.

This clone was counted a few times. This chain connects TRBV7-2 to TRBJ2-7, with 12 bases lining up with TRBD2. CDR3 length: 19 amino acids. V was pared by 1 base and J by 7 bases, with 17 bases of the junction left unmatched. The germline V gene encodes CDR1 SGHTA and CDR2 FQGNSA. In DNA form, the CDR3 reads TGTGCCAGCAGCTTAGAGCTAGCGGGAGGGCCAGGCGCCCTAACGGAGCAGTACTTC. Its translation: CASSLELAGGPGALTEQYF.

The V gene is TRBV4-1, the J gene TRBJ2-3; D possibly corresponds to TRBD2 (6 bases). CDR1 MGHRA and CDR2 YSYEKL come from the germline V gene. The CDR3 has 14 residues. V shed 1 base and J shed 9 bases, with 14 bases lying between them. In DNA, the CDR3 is TGCGCCAGCAGCCAAGCGCCGACTAGGCGCACGCAGTATTTT. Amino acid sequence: CASSQAPTRRTQYF.

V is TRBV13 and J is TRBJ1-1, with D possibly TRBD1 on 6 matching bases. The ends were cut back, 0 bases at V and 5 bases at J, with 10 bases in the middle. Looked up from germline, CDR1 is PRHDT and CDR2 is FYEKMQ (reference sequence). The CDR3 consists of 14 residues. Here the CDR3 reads CASSLGQGGTEAFF. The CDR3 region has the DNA TGTGCCAGCAGCTTAGGACAGGGAGGGACTGAAGCTTTCTTT. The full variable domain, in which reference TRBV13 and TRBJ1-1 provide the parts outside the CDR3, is AAGVIQSPRHLIKEKRETATLKCYPIPRHDTVYWYQQGPGQDPQFLISFYEKMQSDKGSIPDRFSAQQFSDYHSELNMSSLELGDSALYFCASSLGQGGTEAFFGQGTRLTVV.

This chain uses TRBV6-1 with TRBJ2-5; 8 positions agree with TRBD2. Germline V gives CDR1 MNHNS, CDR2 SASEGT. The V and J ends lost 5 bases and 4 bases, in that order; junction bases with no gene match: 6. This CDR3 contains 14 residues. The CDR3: CASSSLAGIETQYF. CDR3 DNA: TGTGCCAGCAGTTCTTTAGCGGGGATAGAGACCCAGTACTTC.

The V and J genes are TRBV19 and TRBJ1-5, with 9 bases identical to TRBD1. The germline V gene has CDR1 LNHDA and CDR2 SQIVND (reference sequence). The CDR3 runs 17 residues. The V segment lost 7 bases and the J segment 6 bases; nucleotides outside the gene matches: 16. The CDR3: CASTPGTGNIVTQPQHF. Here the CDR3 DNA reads TGTGCCAGTACCCCCGGGACAGGGAATATCGTAACTCAGCCCCAGCATTTT.

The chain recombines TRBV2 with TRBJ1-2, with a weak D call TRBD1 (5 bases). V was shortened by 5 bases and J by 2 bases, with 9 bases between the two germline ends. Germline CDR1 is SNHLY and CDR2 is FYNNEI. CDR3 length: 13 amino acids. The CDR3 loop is CASSSDTNYGYTF. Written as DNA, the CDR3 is TGTGCCAGCAGTTCGGACACAAACTATGGCTACACCTTC. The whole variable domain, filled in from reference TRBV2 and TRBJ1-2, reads EPEVTQTPSHQVTQMGQEVILRCVPISNHLYFYWYRQILGQKVEFLVSFYNNEISEKSEIFDDQFSVERPDGSNFTLKIRSTKLEDSAMYFCASSSDTNYGYTFGSGTRLTVV.

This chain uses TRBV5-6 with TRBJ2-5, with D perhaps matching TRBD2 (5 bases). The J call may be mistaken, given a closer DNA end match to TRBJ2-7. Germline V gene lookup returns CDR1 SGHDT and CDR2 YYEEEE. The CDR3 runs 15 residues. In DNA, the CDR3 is TGTGCCAGCAGCCCGGCGGGCCTTTCCTCCTACGAGCAGTACTTC. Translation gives CASSPAGLSSYEQYF.

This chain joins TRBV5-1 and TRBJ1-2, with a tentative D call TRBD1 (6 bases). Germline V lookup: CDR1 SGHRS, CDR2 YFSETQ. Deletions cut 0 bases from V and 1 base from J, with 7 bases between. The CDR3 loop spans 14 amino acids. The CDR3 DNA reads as TGCGCCAGCAGCTTGGAGGGGGTTAACTATGGCTACACCTTC. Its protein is CASSLEGVNYGYTF.

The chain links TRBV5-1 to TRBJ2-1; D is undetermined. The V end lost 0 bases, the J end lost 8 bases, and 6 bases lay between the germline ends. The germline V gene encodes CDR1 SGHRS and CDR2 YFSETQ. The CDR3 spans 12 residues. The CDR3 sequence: CASSLARDEQFF. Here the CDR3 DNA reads TGCGCCAGCAGCTTGGCGCGCGATGAGCAGTTCTTC.

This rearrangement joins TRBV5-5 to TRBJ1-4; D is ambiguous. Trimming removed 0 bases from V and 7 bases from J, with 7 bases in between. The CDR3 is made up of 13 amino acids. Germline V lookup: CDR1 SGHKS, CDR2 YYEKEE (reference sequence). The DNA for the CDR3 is TGTGCCAGCAGCTTGGCGGGAGGTGAAAAACTGTTTTTT. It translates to CASSLAGGEKLFF.

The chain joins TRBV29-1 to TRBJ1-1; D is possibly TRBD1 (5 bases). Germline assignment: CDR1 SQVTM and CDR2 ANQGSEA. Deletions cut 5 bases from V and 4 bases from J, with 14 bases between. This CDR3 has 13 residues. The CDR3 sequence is CSVKGREGTEAFF. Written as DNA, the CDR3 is TGCAGCGTTAAGGGCAGGGAAGGCACTGAAGCTTTCTTT.

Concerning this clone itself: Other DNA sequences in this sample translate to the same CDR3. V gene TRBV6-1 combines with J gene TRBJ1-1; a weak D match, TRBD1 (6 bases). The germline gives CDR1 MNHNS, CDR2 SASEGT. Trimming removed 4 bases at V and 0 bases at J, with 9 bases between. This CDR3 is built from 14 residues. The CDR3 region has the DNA TGTGCCAGCAGTGGCGGACAGCTGAACACTGAAGCTTTCTTT. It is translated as CASSGGQLNTEAFF.

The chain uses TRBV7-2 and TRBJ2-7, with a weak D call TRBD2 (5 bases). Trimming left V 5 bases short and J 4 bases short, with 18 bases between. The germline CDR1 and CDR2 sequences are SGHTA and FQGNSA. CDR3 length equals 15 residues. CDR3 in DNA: TGTGCCAGCAGCCGGTACACGGGCGGGTTATACGAGCAGTACTTC. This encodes CASSRYTGGLYEQYF.

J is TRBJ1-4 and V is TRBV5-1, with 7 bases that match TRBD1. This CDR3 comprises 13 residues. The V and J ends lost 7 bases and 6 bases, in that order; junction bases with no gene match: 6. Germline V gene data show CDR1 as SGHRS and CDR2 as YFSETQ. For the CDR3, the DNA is TGCGCCAGCGCCAGGGACAGAGATGAAAAACTGTTTTTT. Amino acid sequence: CASARDRDEKLFF.

CDR3 coding DNA: TGCAGCGTTGATGGGTTTGGCAGGGTGGACTATGGCTACACCTTC. It is translated as CSVDGFGRVDYGYTF. The chain is built from TRBV29-1 and TRBJ1-2; TRBD1 might be the D (5 bases). The germline gives CDR1 SQVTM, CDR2 ANQGSEA. Trimming shortened V by 3 bases and J by 3 bases, and 17 bases separated the two germline ends. This CDR3 is built from 15 residues.

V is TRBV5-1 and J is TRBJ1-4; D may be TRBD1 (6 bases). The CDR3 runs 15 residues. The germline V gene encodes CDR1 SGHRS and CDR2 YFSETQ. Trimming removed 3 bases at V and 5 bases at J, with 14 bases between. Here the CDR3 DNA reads TGCGCCAGCAGCTCCCGAGGCAGGGGAAATGAAAAACTGTTTTTT. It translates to CASSSRGRGNEKLFF.